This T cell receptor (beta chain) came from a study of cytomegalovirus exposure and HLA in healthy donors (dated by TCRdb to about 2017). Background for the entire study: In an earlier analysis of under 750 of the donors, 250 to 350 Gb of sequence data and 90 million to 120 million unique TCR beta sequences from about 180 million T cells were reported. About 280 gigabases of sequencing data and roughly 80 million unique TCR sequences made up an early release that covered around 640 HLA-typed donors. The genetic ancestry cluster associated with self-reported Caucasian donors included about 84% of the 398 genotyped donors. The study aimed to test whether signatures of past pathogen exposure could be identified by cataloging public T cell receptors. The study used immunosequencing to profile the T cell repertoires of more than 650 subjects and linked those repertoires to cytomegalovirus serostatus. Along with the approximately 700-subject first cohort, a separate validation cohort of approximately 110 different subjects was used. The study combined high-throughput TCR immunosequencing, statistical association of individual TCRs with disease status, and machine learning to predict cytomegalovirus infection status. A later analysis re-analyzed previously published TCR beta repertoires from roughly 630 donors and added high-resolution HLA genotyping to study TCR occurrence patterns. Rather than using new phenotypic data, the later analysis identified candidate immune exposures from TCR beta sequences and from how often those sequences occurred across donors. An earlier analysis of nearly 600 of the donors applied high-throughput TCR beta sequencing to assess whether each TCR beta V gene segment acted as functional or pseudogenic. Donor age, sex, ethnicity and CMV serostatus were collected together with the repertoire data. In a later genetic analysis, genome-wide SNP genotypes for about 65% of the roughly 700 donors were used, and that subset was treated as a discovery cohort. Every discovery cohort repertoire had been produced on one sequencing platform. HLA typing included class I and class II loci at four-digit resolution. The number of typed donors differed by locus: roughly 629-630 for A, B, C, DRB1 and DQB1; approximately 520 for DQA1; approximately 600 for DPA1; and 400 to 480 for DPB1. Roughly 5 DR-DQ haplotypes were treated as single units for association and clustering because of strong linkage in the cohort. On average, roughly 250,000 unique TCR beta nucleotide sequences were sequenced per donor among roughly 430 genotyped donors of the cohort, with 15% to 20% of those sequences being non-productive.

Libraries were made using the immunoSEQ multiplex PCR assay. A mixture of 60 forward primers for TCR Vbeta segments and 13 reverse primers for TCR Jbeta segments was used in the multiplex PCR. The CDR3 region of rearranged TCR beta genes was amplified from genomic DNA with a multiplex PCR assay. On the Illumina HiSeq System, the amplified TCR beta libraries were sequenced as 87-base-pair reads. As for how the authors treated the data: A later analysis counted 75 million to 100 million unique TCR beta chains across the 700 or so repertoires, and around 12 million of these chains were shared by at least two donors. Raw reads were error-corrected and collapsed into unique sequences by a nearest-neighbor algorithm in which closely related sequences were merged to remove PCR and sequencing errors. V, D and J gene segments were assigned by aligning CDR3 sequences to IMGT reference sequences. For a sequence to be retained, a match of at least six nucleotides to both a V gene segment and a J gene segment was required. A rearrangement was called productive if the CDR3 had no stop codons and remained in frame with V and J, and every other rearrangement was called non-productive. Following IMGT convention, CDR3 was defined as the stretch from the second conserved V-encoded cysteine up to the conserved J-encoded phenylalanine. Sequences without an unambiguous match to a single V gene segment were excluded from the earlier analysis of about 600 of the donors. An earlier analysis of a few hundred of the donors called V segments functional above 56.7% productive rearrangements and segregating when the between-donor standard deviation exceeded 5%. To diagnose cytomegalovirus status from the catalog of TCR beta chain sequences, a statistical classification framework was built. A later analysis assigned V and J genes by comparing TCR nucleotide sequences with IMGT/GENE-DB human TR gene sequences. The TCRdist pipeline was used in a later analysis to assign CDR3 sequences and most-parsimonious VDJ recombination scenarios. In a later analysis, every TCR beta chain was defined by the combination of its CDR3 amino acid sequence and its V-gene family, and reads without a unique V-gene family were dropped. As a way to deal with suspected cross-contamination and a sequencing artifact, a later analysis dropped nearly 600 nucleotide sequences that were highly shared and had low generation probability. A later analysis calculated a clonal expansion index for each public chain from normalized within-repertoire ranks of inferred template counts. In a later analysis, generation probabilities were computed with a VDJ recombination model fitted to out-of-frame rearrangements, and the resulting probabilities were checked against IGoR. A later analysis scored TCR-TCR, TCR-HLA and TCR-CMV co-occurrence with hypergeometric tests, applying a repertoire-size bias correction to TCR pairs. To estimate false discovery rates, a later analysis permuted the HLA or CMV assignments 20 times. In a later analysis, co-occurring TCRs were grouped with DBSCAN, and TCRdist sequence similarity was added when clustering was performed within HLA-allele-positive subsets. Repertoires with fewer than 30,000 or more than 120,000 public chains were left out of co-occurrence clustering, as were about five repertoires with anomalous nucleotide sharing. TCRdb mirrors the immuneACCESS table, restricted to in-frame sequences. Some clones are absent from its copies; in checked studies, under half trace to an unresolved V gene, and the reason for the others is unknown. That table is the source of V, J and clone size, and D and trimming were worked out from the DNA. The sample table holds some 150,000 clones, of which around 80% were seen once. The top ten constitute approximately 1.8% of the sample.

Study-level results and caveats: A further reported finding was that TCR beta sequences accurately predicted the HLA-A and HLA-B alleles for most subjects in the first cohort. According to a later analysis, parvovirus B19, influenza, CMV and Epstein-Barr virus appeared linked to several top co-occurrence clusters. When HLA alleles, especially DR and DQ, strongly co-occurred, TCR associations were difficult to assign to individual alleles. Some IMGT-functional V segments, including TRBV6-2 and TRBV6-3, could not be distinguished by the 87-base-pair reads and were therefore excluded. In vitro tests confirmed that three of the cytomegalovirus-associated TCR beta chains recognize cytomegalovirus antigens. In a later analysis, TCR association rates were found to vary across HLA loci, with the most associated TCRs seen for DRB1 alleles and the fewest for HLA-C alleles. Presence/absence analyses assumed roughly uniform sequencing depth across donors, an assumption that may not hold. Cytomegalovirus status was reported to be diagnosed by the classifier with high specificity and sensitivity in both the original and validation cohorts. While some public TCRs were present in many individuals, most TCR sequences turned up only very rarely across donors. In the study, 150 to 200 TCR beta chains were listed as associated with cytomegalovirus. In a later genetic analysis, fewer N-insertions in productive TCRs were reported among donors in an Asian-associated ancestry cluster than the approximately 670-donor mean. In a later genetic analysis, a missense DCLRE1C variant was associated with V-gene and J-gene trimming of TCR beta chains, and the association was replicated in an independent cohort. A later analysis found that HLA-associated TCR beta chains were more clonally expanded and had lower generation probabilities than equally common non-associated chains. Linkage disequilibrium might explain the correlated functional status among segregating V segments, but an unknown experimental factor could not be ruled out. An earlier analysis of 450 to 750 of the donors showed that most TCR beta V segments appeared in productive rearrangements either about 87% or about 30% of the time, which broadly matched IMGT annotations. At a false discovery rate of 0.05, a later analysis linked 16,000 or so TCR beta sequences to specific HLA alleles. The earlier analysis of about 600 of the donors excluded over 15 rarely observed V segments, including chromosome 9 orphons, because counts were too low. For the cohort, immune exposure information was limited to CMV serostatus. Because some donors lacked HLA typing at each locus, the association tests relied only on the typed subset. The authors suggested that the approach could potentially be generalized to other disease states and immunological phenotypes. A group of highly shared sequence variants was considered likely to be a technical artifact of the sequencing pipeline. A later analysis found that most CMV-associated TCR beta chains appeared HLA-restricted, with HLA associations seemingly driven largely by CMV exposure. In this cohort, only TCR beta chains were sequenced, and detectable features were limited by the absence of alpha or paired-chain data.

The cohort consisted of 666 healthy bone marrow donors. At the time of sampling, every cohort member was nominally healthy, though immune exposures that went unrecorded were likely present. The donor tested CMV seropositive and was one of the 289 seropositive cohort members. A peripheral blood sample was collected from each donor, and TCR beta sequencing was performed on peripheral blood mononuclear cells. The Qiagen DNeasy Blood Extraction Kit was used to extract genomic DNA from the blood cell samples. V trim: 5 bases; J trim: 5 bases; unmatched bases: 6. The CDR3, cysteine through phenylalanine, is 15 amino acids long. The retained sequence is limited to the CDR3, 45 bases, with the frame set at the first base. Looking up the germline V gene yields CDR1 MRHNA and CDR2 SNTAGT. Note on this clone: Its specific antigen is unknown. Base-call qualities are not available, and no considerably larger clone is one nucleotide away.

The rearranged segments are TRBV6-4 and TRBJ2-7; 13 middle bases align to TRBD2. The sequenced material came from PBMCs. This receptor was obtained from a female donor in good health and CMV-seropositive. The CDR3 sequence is CASSPTSGGRHEQYF. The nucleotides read TGTGCCAGCAGTCCGACTAGCGGGGGGCGCCACGAGCAGTACTTC.